The clone carrying this T cell receptor beta chain was seen at least ten times. Its antigen is as yet unknown. Each CDR3 protein gets one entry after TCRdb re-called the 5' RACE reads with MiXCR. The sample has 1.5 million to 2 million distinct CDR3 sequences, under 35% seen once. This entry belongs to a study of identical twins. Study-level findings and limits: Zero-insertion analyses might be partly confounded by invariant T cells like MAIT and iNKT. Cord blood beta clonotypes that were abundant carried fewer insertions, and memory repertoires showed no such trend.

The CDR3 has 15 residues. Losses at the gene ends were 7 bases for V and 1 base for J; bases not matched to a gene: 5. This chain connects TRBV12-3 or TRBV12-4 to TRBJ2-3; 10 nucleotides match TRBD2. This TCR was recovered from a newborn girl in good health. Specimen: cord blood. In nucleotides, the CDR3 is TGTGCCAGCAACCTGCTAGCGGGAGGCACAGATACGCAGTATTTT. Its translation: CASNLLAGGTDTQYF.